This T cell receptor beta chain was profiled in a study of T-cell reconstitution after alpha-beta-depleted transplantation in children. CDR1 is SGHAT, CDR2 FQNNGV, per germline. This CDR3 spans 16 amino acids. V trimming: 4 bases; J trimming: 5 bases; junction bases outside the gene matches: 7. The sample holds many counts of this clonotype. As yet, its antigen is unknown. It was with unique molecular identifiers that the TCRbeta library was prepared. MiXCR was run by TCRdb on the PCR reads, yielding one entry per CDR3 protein. The profile shows about 200,000 distinct CDR3 sequences, just under 6.5% of them singletons. Study-wide results and caveats: There were reportedly several hundred expanded graft clones from which alpha-beta T cells came about two months after transplant.

This sequence joins TRBV11-2 and TRBJ2-1, with 11 bases matching TRBD2. This sequence was found in a girl less than two years old with combined immunodeficiency, due to receive a stem cell transplant. Sequencing was performed on PBMCs, taken before TCRalphabeta/CD19-depleted stem cell transplant. DNA for the CDR3: TGTGCCAGCAGCTCAGGGACTAGCGGAAATAACAATGAGCAGTTCTTC. Translation gives CASSSGTSGNNNEQFF.